What follows is one TCR beta chain and its context. Data came from immunoSEQ multiplex PCR; TCRdb stores just in-frame clones and leaves some out. The repertoire includes 200,000 or so clones, roughly 94% of them detected once, and less than 1.6% sits in the top ten. V was pared by 6 bases and J by 7 bases, with 16 bases between. This CDR3 region has 15 residues. Germline V gene data show CDR1 as MDHEN and CDR2 as SYDVKM. These data are taken from a study of control samples from healthy donors and cancer patients. The chain uses TRBV28 and TRBJ1-6, with a possible D match to TRBD1 (6 bases). Source material: blood. The origin of this receptor is a man aged 50-60 years in good health. The CDR3 sequence is CASREPTGINSPLHF. Written as DNA, the CDR3 is TGTGCCAGCAGGGAACCTACAGGGATCAATTCACCCCTCCACTTT.